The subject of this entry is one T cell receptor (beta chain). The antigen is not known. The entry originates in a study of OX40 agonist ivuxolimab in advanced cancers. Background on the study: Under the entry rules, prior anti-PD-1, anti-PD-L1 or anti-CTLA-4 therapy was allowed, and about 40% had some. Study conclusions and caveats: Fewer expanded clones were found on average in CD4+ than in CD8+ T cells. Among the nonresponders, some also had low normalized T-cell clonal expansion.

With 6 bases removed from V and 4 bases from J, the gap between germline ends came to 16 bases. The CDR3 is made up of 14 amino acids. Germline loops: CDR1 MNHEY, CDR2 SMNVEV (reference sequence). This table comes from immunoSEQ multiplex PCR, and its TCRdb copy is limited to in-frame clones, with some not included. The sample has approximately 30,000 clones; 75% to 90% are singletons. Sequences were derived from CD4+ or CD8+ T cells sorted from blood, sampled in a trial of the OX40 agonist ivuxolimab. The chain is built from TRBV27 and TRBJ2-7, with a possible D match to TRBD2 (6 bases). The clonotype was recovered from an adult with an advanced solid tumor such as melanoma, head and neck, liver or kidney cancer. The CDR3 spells CASRPLGRRYEQYF. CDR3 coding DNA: TGTGCCAGCAGACCCCTAGGGAGGAGATACGAGCAGTACTTC.